The 27 T cell receptor beta chains below come from one sample, sequenced in a study of blood T cell repertoires in COVID-19. TCRdb's copy holds only in-frame clones and misses some; the assay was immunoSEQ multiplex PCR. The sample contains around 170,000 clones, roughly 90% of which appear only once. The material sequenced was peripheral blood. These TCRs come from a man between 50 and 59 years old with acute or convalescent COVID-19.

The chain combines TRBV2 with TRBJ2-3; possible D gene TRBD2, 6 bases. This CDR3 comprises 15 residues. Trimming removed 5 bases at V and 0 bases at J, with 12 bases between. Germline CDR1 and CDR2: SNHLY and FYNNEI. The CDR3 bases are TGTGCCAGCAGTAGGTTAGCGGAGAGCACAGATACGCAGTATTTT. This codes for CASSRLAESTDTQYF.

The chain uses TRBV5-4 and TRBJ2-5, with 7 bases identical to TRBD1. The CDR3 spans 14 residues. The J segment lost 0 bases and the V segment lost 4 bases, leaving 3 bases of the junction unmatched. Germline V gives CDR1 SGHNT, CDR2 YYREEE (reference sequence). CDR3 coding DNA: TGTGCCAGCAGCCCCGGACAGGACCAAGAGACCCAGTACTTC. Its protein is CASSPGQDQETQYF.

This clone was seen once. The chain recombines TRBV7-9 with TRBJ1-6; tentatively, D is TRBD1 (6 bases). The germline V gene has CDR1 SEHNR and CDR2 FQNEAQ (reference sequence). Between the trimmed V and J ends, which lost 5 bases and 5 bases, there was a span of 16 bases. The length of the CDR3 is 16 residues. The DNA for the CDR3 is TGTGCCAGCAGCCCGGTAGGACAGAACAATAATTCACCCCTCCACTTT. This sequence encodes CASSPVGQNNNSPLHF.

Regarding this clone: The same CDR3 is also encoded by other DNA sequences in this sample. The chain joins TRBV29-1 to TRBJ2-2; 10 positions match TRBD1. Looked up from germline, CDR1 is SQVTM and CDR2 is ANQGSEA. The CDR3 has 13 amino acids. The V gene end was trimmed by 4 bases and the J gene end by 5 bases; junction bases not matched to a gene: 1. CDR3 amino acids: CSVGTGGTGELFF. CDR3 sequence (DNA): TGCAGCGTTGGGACAGGGGGGACCGGGGAGCTGTTTTTT.

DNA for the CDR3: TGCGCCAGCAGTGTGGACAGGGTAGGATCACCCCTCCACTTT. The encoded protein is CASSVDRVGSPLHF. The J gene is TRBJ1-6, the V gene TRBV10-1; 8 bases fit TRBD1. CDR3 length: 14 residues. The germline CDR1 and CDR2 sequences are WNHNN and SYGVQD (reference sequence). V lost 4 bases and J lost 10; bases outside the gene matches: 6.

This clone showed up just once. The rearrangement uses TRBV18 and TRBJ1-6; TRBD1 matches at 8 bases. There are 13 residues in the CDR3. With V trimmed by 6 bases and J by 11 bases, 6 bases remained unmatched. Germline V gene data show CDR1 as KGHSH and CDR2 as LQKENI. DNA of the CDR3: TGTGCCAGCTCTCCGGACAGGGAACCACCCCTCCACTTT. Its translation: CASSPDREPPLHF.

V gene TRBV27 combines with J gene TRBJ2-3; 8 bases line up with TRBD2. This CDR3 has 16 residues. V trimming: 3 bases; J trimming: 4 bases; junction bases outside the gene matches: 9. From germline, CDR1 is MNHEY and CDR2 SMNVEV (reference sequence). In nucleotides, the CDR3 is TGTGCCAGCAGTTTGGTAGCGGGACCAGCGGCAGATACGCAGTATTTT. It specifies CASSLVAGPAADTQYF.

This sequence joins TRBV19 and TRBJ1-2; 12 bases align to TRBD1. Unmatched junction bases numbered 6, after V lost 2 bases and J lost 2 bases. Germline CDR1 and CDR2: LNHDA and SQIVND (reference sequence). The CDR3 consists of 17 residues. CDR3 bases: TGTGCCAGTAGTATAAGTCGGGACAGGGGGCGCAACTATGGCTACACCTTC. Translating gives CASSISRDRGRNYGYTF.

The J gene is TRBJ2-7, the V gene TRBV18; tentative D call: TRBD1 (5 bases). CDR3 length: 14 residues. CDR1 and CDR2 from the germline V gene are KGHSH and LQKENI. The V end lost 3 bases, the J end lost 0 bases, and 9 bases lay between the germline ends. For the CDR3, the DNA is TGTGCCAGCTCACCTCAGGGTGACTCCTACGAGCAGTACTTC. Translated, it gives CASSPQGDSYEQYF.

The V gene is TRBV2, the J gene TRBJ2-3; D might be TRBD1 (6 bases). The CDR3 runs 16 residues. V gave up 6 bases and J gave up 3 bases, with 19 bases separating them. Germline-derived CDR1 and CDR2 are SNHLY and FYNNEI. The CDR3, as DNA: TGTGCCAGCAGCGGGAATACAGGGACGTGGACAGATACGCAGTATTTT. Protein: CASSGNTGTWTDTQYF. The full variable domain, in which reference TRBV2 and TRBJ2-3 provide the parts outside the CDR3, is EPEVTQTPSHQVTQMGQEVILRCVPISNHLYFYWYRQILGQKVEFLVSFYNNEISEKSEIFDDQFSVERPDGSNFTLKIRSTKLEDSAMYFCASSGNTGTWTDTQYFGPGTRLTVL.

The CDR3 DNA sequence: TGCGCCAGCAGCTTGGTTCAGGCCCCATACAATGAGCAGTTCTTC. Protein: CASSLVQAPYNEQFF. The chain is built from TRBV5-1 and TRBJ2-1; D is ambiguous. The CDR3 totals 15 residues. CDR1 is SGHRS and CDR2 is YFSETQ in the germline V gene. V dropped 0 bases and J dropped 4 bases, with 11 bases sitting between them.

The CDR3: CASSLGTRFNYGYTF. The DNA for the CDR3 is TGTGCCAGCAGCTTAGGGACACGATTTAACTATGGCTACACCTTC. The chain recombines TRBV7-9 with TRBJ1-2; TRBD1 might be the D (5 bases). Between the trimmed V and J ends, which lost 1 base and 1 base, there was a span of 10 bases. CDR3 size: 15 residues. CDR1 SEHNR and CDR2 FQNEAQ come from the germline V gene (reference sequence).

The CDR3, as DNA: TGTGCCAGCAGTCAGGCCCTTCTCGAGCAGTACTTC. Its protein is CASSQALLEQYF. The rearrangement uses TRBV12-3 or TRBV12-4 and TRBJ2-7; D is unclear. This CDR3 spans 12 amino acids. The V and J ends lost 5 bases and 6 bases respectively, with 11 bases between them.

This rearrangement joins TRBV6-2 or TRBV6-3 to TRBJ2-7; weak D call: TRBD1 (6 bases). Trimming shortened V by 6 bases and J by 4 bases, and 16 bases separated the two germline ends. Looked up from germline, CDR1 is MNHEY and CDR2 is SVGEGT. The CDR3 is made up of 14 amino acids. The CDR3 bases are TGTGCCAGCAGCCCCAACAGGGCGCCTTACGAGCAGTACGTC. This gives the protein CASSPNRAPYEQYV.

V is TRBV5-1 and J is TRBJ2-7; D is perhaps TRBD1 (6 bases). CDR3 length: 15 amino acids. Germline-derived CDR1 and CDR2 are SGHRS and YFSETQ. V was clipped by 0 bases and J by 3 bases, with 13 bases between them. The DNA for the CDR3 is TGCGCCAGCAGCTTGGAGAAGGGACAACACTACGAGCAGTACGTC. Encoded protein: CASSLEKGQHYEQYV.

The chain is built from TRBV7-8 and TRBJ2-3, with 8 nucleotides matching TRBD2. The germline CDR1 and CDR2 sequences are SGHVS and FQNEAQ. V dropped 3 bases and J dropped 2; count of bases not matched to a gene: 4. This CDR3 is built from 15 residues. The CDR3 loop reads CASSFSSGHTDTQYF. For the CDR3, the DNA is TGTGCCAGCAGCTTCTCTAGCGGGCACACAGATACGCAGTATTTT.

This chain connects TRBV24-1 to TRBJ2-3; maybe TRBD2 (7 bases). The V end was cut by 0 bases, the J end by 6 bases, with 12 bases between. Germline V CDR1 and CDR2: KGHDR, SFDVKD. There are 15 residues in the CDR3. The CDR3 nucleotides read TGTGCCACCAGTGATTTGGGGGGGGGCCTGGATACGCAGTATTTT. Its translation is CATSDLGGGLDTQYF.

This chain links TRBV7-8 with TRBJ2-1, with 13 positions matching TRBD2. Germline V gene sequence: CDR1 SGHVS, CDR2 FQNEAQ. CDR3 size: 18 residues. Trimming took 5 bases from V and 7 from J; bases not matched to a gene: 14. Written as DNA, the CDR3 is TGTGCCAGCAGCCCGCGGACTAGCGGGGGCTACTTCCGGAATGAGCAGTTCTTC. Its translation: CASSPRTSGGYFRNEQFF.

The chain couples TRBV7-9 to TRBJ1-6; D might be TRBD1 (5 bases). CDR3 length: 14 amino acids. V dropped 1 base and J dropped 8 bases, with 9 bases sitting between them. The germline gives CDR1 SEHNR, CDR2 FQNEAQ (reference sequence). The CDR3 DNA follows: TGTGCCAGCAGCTTAGAAGGGGTGCATTCACCCCTCCACTTT. It codes for CASSLEGVHSPLHF. The full variable domain, with the rest looked up from reference TRBV7-9 and TRBJ1-6, is DTGVSQNPRHKITKRGQNVTFRCDPISEHNRLYWYRQTLGQGPEFLTYFQNEAQLEKSRLLSDRFSAERPKGSFSTLEIQRTEQGDSAMYLCASSLEGVHSPLHFGNGTRLTVT.

This chain uses TRBV4-3 with TRBJ1-1; 10 positions match TRBD1. The CDR3 is made up of 15 amino acids. Germline V gene data show CDR1 as LGHNA and CDR2 as YSLEER. With 3 bases clipped from V and 1 base from J, the junction kept 2 bases outside the gene matches. The CDR3 is CASSHWDRGNTEAFF. In nucleotides, the CDR3 is TGCGCCAGCAGCCATTGGGACAGGGGGAACACTGAAGCTTTCTTT.

The rearrangement links TRBV6-5 to TRBJ1-1; no clear D. V lost 0 bases, J lost 2 bases, and 10 bases lay in between. The CDR3 has 15 residues. Germline CDR1 reads MNHEY; CDR2 reads SVGAGI. The CDR3 DNA is TGTGCCAGCAGTTACTCGAAGGCGGGAAACACTGAAGCTTTCTTT. Amino acids: CASSYSKAGNTEAFF.

The chain combines TRBV1 with TRBJ2-2; the table calls TRBD2, which could not be checked here. TRBV1 is listed as a pseudogene. This CDR3 is 18 amino acids long. DNA for the CDR3: TGCACCAGCAGCCAAGATGCCGTGCTAGCGGGTAACACCGGGGAGCTGTTTTTT. Amino acids: CTSSQDAVLAGNTGELFF.

This chain connects TRBV28 to TRBJ1-1; D gene ambiguous. Germline V CDR1 and CDR2: MDHEN, SYDVKM. The CDR3 sequence is 14 residues long. The V and J ends lost 3 bases and 1 base respectively, with 9 bases between them. CDR3 bases: TGTGCCAGCAGTTTTAGCGCGGGGAACACTGAAGCTTTCTTT. This gives the protein CASSFSAGNTEAFF.

This chain's CDR3 is CAISGTSGGYNEQFF. The CDR3 nucleotides read TGTGCCATCAGTGGGACTAGCGGGGGTTACAATGAGCAGTTCTTC. The chain has TRBV10-3 and TRBJ2-1; 13 positions agree with TRBD2. V gave up 4 bases and J gave up 4 bases; unmatched junction bases: 1. CDR1 is ENHRY and CDR2 is SYGVKD in the germline V gene. The CDR3 is made up of 15 amino acids.

The chain links TRBV27 to TRBJ1-2; D gene unclear. The CDR3 is 13 amino acids. The V and J ends lost 3 bases and 4 bases respectively, with 9 bases between them. Per germline, CDR1 MNHEY and CDR2 SMNVEV (reference sequence). The CDR3 DNA is TGTGCCAGCAGTTTCGTGACGGGCTATGGCTACACCTTC. Its translation is CASSFVTGYGYTF.

The chain joins TRBV19 to TRBJ2-2, with TRBD1 matching over 9 bases. The ends lost 6 bases at V and 7 bases at J; junction bases unmatched: 6. CDR3 length: 14 amino acids. CDR1 LNHDA and CDR2 SQIVND come from the germline V gene (reference sequence). The CDR3 region has the DNA TGTGCCAGTAGCTCACAGGGGGCTGGCGGGGAGCTGTTTTTT. This translates into CASSSQGAGGELFF.

The CDR3 loop reads CASSFSRVQPQHF. In DNA form, the CDR3 reads TGTGCCAGCAGTTTTAGCAGGGTACAGCCCCAGCATTTT. The J gene is TRBJ1-5, the V gene TRBV27; maybe TRBD1 (5 bases). Trimming removed 3 bases at V and 7 bases at J, with 10 bases between. The CDR3 runs to 13 residues. The germline V gene encodes CDR1 MNHEY and CDR2 SMNVEV (reference sequence).